This T cell receptor beta chain was obtained from a study of monozygotic twins with cystic fibrosis. Overall study results and limits: J usage was most co-twin-similar in 8 of 16 pairs, V in 13. The repertoire was suggested to be naive-dominated, clonality median around 0.0095. Nucleotide-identical clonotype sharing was significantly higher within monozygotic CF twin pairs than between unrelated CF individuals.

V was clipped by 0 bases and J by 3 bases; unmatched bases: 21. The CDR3 is 21 residues long. The germline gives CDR1 SGHTA, CDR2 FQGNSA. The repertoire was sequenced with immunoSEQ multiplex PCR; TCRdb's copy has only in-frame clones and lacks some. The sample includes just under 20,000 clones, about 90% of them seen just once. A word on this clone: What it binds is unknown.

The receptor's source is a girl aged 2-10 years with cystic fibrosis. This rearrangement joins TRBV7-2 to TRBJ1-2, with 8 bases fitting TRBD1. Sequencing used blood. CDR3 in amino acids: CASSLAFYDWGQDRLDYGYTF. The CDR3 nucleotides are TGTGCCAGCAGCTTAGCTTTTTACGATTGGGGACAGGACCGTCTCGACTATGGCTACACCTTC.